The 3 T cell receptor beta chains in this list originate from one sample, sequenced in a study. TCRdb redid the calling of the RT-PCR reads with MiXCR, one entry per CDR3 protein. The sample yields almost 700,000 distinct CDR3 sequences, 12% to 15% seen once. The sequencing input was memory CD4+ T cells from blood. These receptor sequences come from a female donor in good health, serving as a healthy control.

This rearrangement joins TRBV5-1 to TRBJ1-3; possibly TRBD1 for D (6 bases). Trimming shortened V by 1 base and J by 0 bases, and 11 bases separated the two germline ends. CDR3 length equals 16 residues. Germline CDR1 reads SGHRS; CDR2 reads YFSETQ. CDR3 bases: TGCGCCAGCAGCTTGTCCAGACAGGACTCTGGAAACACCATATATTTT. Protein product: CASSLSRQDSGNTIYF.

The sample holds a few counts of this clonotype. This rearrangement joins TRBV29-1 to TRBJ2-2; tentative D call: TRBD1 (6 bases). Trimming stripped 7 bases from V and 2 bases from J, with 11 bases between. Germline CDR1 reads SQVTM; CDR2 reads ANQGSEA. The CDR3 contains 13 residues. The CDR3 is CSASQGNTGELFF. CDR3 coding DNA: TGCAGCGCCTCACAGGGAAACACCGGGGAGCTGTTTTTT.

This clonotype was detected ten times or more. This chain connects TRBV10-3 to TRBJ2-5; 8 nucleotides agree with TRBD1. Trimming removed 6 bases from V and 1 base from J; junction bases left unmatched: 7. The CDR3 consists of 15 residues. Germline CDR1 is ENHRY and CDR2 is SYGVKD. The CDR3 bases are TGTGCCATCAGCGAAGGACAGGGAAGCCAAGAGACCCAGTACTTC. It specifies CAISEGQGSQETQYF.